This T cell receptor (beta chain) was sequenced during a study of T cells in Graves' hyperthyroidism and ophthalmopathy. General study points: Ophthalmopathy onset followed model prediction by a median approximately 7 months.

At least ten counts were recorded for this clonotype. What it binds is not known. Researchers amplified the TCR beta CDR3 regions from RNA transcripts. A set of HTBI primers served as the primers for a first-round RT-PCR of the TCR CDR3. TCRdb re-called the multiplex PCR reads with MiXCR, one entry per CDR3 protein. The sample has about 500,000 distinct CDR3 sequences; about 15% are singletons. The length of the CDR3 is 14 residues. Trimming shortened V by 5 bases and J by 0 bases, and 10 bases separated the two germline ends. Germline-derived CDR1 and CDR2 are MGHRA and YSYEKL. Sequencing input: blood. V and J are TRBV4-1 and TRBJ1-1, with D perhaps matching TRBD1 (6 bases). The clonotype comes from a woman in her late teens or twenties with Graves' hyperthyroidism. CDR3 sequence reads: CASSWDIMNTEAFF. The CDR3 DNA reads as TGCGCCAGCAGCTGGGACATTATGAACACTGAAGCTTTCTTT.